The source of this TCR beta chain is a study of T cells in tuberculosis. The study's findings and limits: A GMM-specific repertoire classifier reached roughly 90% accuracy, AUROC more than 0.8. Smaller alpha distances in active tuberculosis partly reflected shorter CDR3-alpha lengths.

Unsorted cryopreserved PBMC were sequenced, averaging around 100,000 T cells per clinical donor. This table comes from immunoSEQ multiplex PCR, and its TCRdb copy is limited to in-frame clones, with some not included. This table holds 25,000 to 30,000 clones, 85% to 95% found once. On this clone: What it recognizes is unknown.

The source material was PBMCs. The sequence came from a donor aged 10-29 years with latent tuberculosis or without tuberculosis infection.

CDR3 sequence: CASSLTLGSETQYF. The CDR3 nucleotides read TGTGCCAGCAGCTTGACACTGGGCTCGGAGACCCAGTACTTC. The chain uses TRBV5-6 and TRBJ2-5; the D is unclear. V dropped 1 base and J dropped 5 bases, with 12 bases sitting between them. Germline V CDR1 and CDR2: SGHDT, YYEEEE. CDR3 length: 14 amino acids.